One and the same sample provided the 19 T cell receptor beta chains below, sequenced in a study of T cell changes during pregnancy in multiple sclerosis. Using immunoSEQ multiplex PCR, the repertoire was profiled, and TCRdb retains in-frame clones only, with some absent. The data contain 75,000 to 95,000 clones, more than 70% of them seen just once; the ten biggest clones take up more than 0.8%. The material was peripheral blood, obtained in the first trimester of pregnancy. Receptor source: a female donor in good health, enrolled as a control in a pregnancy study.

V gene TRBV9 combines with J gene TRBJ2-5, with 7 positions matching TRBD1. Germline-derived CDR1 and CDR2 are SGDLS and YYNGEE. This CDR3 has 15 amino acids. Trimming at V came to 4 bases and at J to 6 bases, leaving 12 bases not matched to a gene. The DNA for the CDR3 is TGTGCCAGCAGCTTGGACGGAAACAGGGGTCAGACCCAGTACTTC. Amino acid sequence: CASSLDGNRGQTQYF.

V usage is TRBV30 and J usage is TRBJ1-1, with TRBD1 matching 9 bases. There are 15 residues in the CDR3. CDR1 and CDR2 (germline): GTSNPN, SVGIG (reference sequence). V was clipped by 7 bases and J by 4 bases; unmatched bases: 13. The CDR3 bases are TGTGCCTACACAGAGGGACAGGGTGCCCGCACTGAAGCTTTCTTT. Translating it yields CAYTEGQGARTEAFF.

This sequence joins TRBV7-2 and TRBJ1-5, with D hard to call. Germline values: CDR1 SGHTA, CDR2 FQGNSA. The CDR3 runs to 15 residues. Trimming took off 1 base at V and 3 bases at J, with 10 bases between the two ends. CDR3 sequence (DNA): TGTGCCAGCAGCTTAGAGTCGAGTACCAATCAGCCCCAGCATTTT. It is translated as CASSLESSTNQPQHF.

The chain combines TRBV6-5 with TRBJ1-2, with D unresolved. The CDR3 extends over 15 amino acids. The V gene lost 6 bases and the J gene lost 8 bases, with 22 bases spanning the gap. Germline values: CDR1 MNHEY, CDR2 SVGAGI. The DNA for the CDR3 is TGTGCCAGCAGCCCCCAGGCATCAAGCTACAGAGGCTACACCTTC. Encoded protein: CASSPQASSYRGYTF.

The rearrangement joins TRBV5-1 to TRBJ2-3; 15 positions match TRBD2. J gave up 8 bases and V 3 bases, and 7 bases lay outside the gene matches. The germline V gene encodes CDR1 SGHRS and CDR2 YFSETQ. This CDR3 contains 16 residues. The CDR3 sequence: CASSSGTSGRSGTQYF. The CDR3 DNA follows: TGCGCCAGCAGCTCAGGGACTAGCGGGAGGAGTGGTACGCAGTATTTT. Variable domain in full (rest from reference TRBV5-1 and TRBJ2-3): KAGVTQTPRYLIKTRGQQVTLSCSPISGHRSVSWYQQTPGQGLQFLFEYFSETQRNKGNFPGRFSGRQFSNSRSEMNVSTLELGDSALYLCASSSGTSGRSGTQYFGPGTRLTVL.

The gene calls are TRBV18 and TRBJ1-1; TRBD1 matches 7 bases. The CDR3 has 14 residues. The germline V gene has CDR1 KGHSH and CDR2 LQKENI. With 2 bases clipped from V and 1 base from J, the junction kept 1 base outside the gene matches. CDR3 protein: CASSPAGGNTEAFF. The CDR3 DNA reads TGTGCCAGCTCACCAGCAGGGGGGAACACTGAAGCTTTCTTT.

The chain uses TRBV6-1 and TRBJ1-6; the D gene is possibly TRBD1 (5 bases). The CDR3 totals 17 residues. The germline V gene has CDR1 MNHNS and CDR2 SASEGT. Trimming removed 0 bases from V and 7 bases from J, with 16 bases in between. Written as DNA, the CDR3 is TGTGCCAGCAGTGAAGCCCGGGTGACAGCTCGGAATTCACCCCTCCACTTT. Encoded protein: CASSEARVTARNSPLHF.

The gene calls are TRBV11-2 and TRBJ1-2, with D perhaps TRBD1 (5 bases). The germline V gene encodes CDR1 SGHAT and CDR2 FQNNGV. The length of the CDR3 is 13 residues. V lost 3 bases, J lost 2 bases, and 7 bases lay in between. The DNA of the CDR3 is TGTGCCAGCAGCTTTACAGGAAACTATGGCTACACCTTC. It is translated as CASSFTGNYGYTF. The full variable domain, rest sourced from reference TRBV11-2 and TRBJ1-2, is EAGVAQSPRYKIIEKRQSVAFWCNPISGHATLYWYQQILGQGPKLLIQFQNNGVVDDSQLPKDRFSAERLKGVDSTLKIQPAKLEDSAVYLCASSFTGNYGYTFGSGTRLTVV.

The DNA for the CDR3 is TGTGCCACCAGCAGATTGACAGGGGCAATGAACACTGAAGCTTTCTTT. Amino acid sequence: CATSRLTGAMNTEAFF. V usage is TRBV15 and J usage is TRBJ1-1; 8 positions match TRBD1. The junction had 5 bases not matched to a gene; V was cut back by 2 bases and J by 0 bases. The CDR3 is 16 residues long. Germline V gene data show CDR1 as LNHNV and CDR2 as YYDKDF (reference sequence).

The V call is TRBV5-1, the J call TRBJ1-1; 9 bases map to TRBD1. The CDR3 sequence is 14 residues long. Trimming cost V 4 bases and J 5 bases; bases outside gene matches: 6. Germline V gene sequence: CDR1 SGHRS, CDR2 YFSETQ. The CDR3 protein is CASSLTGGGTEAFF. The DNA of the CDR3 is TGCGCCAGCAGCCTAACAGGGGGCGGGACTGAAGCTTTCTTT.

The V gene is TRBV9, the J gene TRBJ1-6; D remains ambiguous. CDR1 is SGDLS, CDR2 YYNGEE, per germline. The CDR3 extends over 16 amino acids. The germline V and J ends were trimmed by 0 bases and 2 bases, with 9 bases remaining between them. As DNA, the CDR3 is TGTGCCAGCAGCGTAGGGTGGGCCCCCTATAATTCACCCCTCCACTTT. Protein: CASSVGWAPYNSPLHF.

The CDR3 DNA reads TGTGCCAGTTCTGCAGGGTACACCACAGATACGCAGTATTTT. It specifies CASSAGYTTDTQYF. This rearrangement joins TRBV19 to TRBJ2-3, with a weak D call TRBD1 (5 bases). V was cut by 8 bases and J by 2 bases, with 14 bases left in between. This CDR3 comprises 14 residues. Germline-derived CDR1 and CDR2 are LNHDA and SQIVND (reference sequence). The full variable domain, its missing parts supplied by reference TRBV19 and TRBJ2-3, is DGGITQSPKYLFRKEGQNVTLSCEQNLNHDAMYWYRQDPGQGLRLIYYSQIVNDFQKGDIAEGYSVSREKKESFPLTVTSAQKNPTAFYLCASSAGYTTDTQYFGPGTRLTVL.

V is TRBV28 and J is TRBJ1-2; 7 bases are a match to TRBD1. Unmatched junction bases numbered 5, after V lost 10 bases and J lost 3 bases. The CDR3 covers 12 residues. CDR1 is MDHEN and CDR2 is SYDVKM in the germline V gene. The CDR3 nucleotides are TGTGCCACCCTCAGGGGGGACTATGGCTACACCTTC. Protein: CATLRGDYGYTF.

This chain uses TRBV6-1 with TRBJ2-7, with D perhaps matching TRBD1 (6 bases). V lost 3 bases and J lost 3, with 15 bases in between. The CDR3 spans 15 residues. Germline loops: CDR1 MNHNS, CDR2 SASEGT. CDR3 sequence (DNA): TGTGCCAGCAGTGAGGCGAGGGGGTGGGTCTACGAGCAGTACTTC. It yields the protein CASSEARGWVYEQYF.

This sequence joins TRBV18 and TRBJ1-5; 10 nucleotides match TRBD1. Germline V gene lookup returns CDR1 KGHSH and CDR2 LQKENI. The CDR3 spans 15 residues. Trimming cost V 5 bases and J 6 bases; bases outside gene matches: 7. The CDR3 loop is CASSLTGGSGQPQHF. CDR3 bases: TGTGCCAGCTCATTGACAGGGGGCTCGGGTCAGCCCCAGCATTTT.

The rearrangement joins TRBV2 to TRBJ2-4, with TRBD1 as a possible D gene (6 bases). This CDR3 is built from 15 residues. Looked up from germline, CDR1 is SNHLY and CDR2 is FYNNEI. The V end was cut by 2 bases, the J end by 2 bases, with 10 bases between. CDR3 bases: TGTGCCAGCAGTGAAAACAGGGCGACCAAAAACATTCAGTACTTC. Translation gives CASSENRATKNIQYF.

The chain joins TRBV4-3 to TRBJ1-4, with a possible D match to TRBD1 (6 bases). CDR1 and CDR2 (germline): LGHNA, YSLEER. This CDR3 has 19 residues. Trimming left V 2 bases short and J 0 bases short, with 19 bases between. CDR3 sequence reads: CASSQSGTRSFATNEKLFF. In nucleotides, the CDR3 is TGCGCCAGCAGCCAATCCGGGACAAGGAGCTTTGCAACTAATGAAAAACTGTTTTTT.

This clone came up once. V and J are TRBV7-9 and TRBJ2-7; 10 bases agree with TRBD2. CDR1 SEHNR and CDR2 FQNEAQ come from the germline V gene (reference sequence). CDR3 length equals 14 residues. V lost 2 bases to trimming and J lost 4 bases; unmatched junction nucleotides: 2. Here the CDR3 reads CASSLTTSGYEQYF. In DNA, the CDR3 is TGTGCCAGCAGCTTAACGACTAGCGGGTACGAGCAGTACTTC. The full variable domain, in which reference TRBV7-9 and TRBJ2-7 provide the parts outside the CDR3, is DTGVSQNPRHKITKRGQNVTFRCDPISEHNRLYWYRQTLGQGPEFLTYFQNEAQLEKSRLLSDRFSAERPKGSFSTLEIQRTEQGDSAMYLCASSLTTSGYEQYFGPGTRLTVT.

This clone was counted a few times. The chain links TRBV19 to TRBJ2-5, with a weak D call TRBD1 (5 bases). CDR3 size: 12 residues. The germline V gene encodes CDR1 LNHDA and CDR2 SQIVND (reference sequence). V dropped 9 bases and J dropped 7 bases, with 15 bases sitting between them. CDR3 nucleotide sequence: TGTGCCAGCAATCAGGGTTCCGGGACCCAGTACTTC. This encodes CASNQGSGTQYF.